These 26 T cell receptor beta chains were sequenced from one sample in a study of control samples from healthy donors and cancer patients. Clones were sequenced by immunoSEQ multiplex PCR, and TCRdb holds only the in-frame ones, with some missing. The sample has about 120,000 clones; around 92% are singletons. Sequenced: blood. These receptors were taken from a middle-aged man in good health.

This chain links TRBV11-2 with TRBJ1-4; no clear D. The CDR3 loop spans 13 amino acids. V was cut by 1 base and J by 6 bases, with 6 bases left in between. Germline V gives CDR1 SGHAT, CDR2 FQNNGV. The chain's CDR3 is CASSLGYDEKLFF. CDR3 in DNA: TGTGCCAGCAGCTTAGGATATGATGAAAAACTGTTTTTT.

Concerning this clone: Other DNA variants within this sample encode the same CDR3. This chain connects TRBV11-3 to TRBJ2-7; TRBD1 or TRBD2 may be the D gene (5 bases each). V was cut by 1 base and J by 4 bases, with 8 bases left in between. CDR1 is SGHNT, CDR2 YENEEA, per germline. This CDR3 region has 13 residues. The CDR3 DNA reads TGTGCCAGCAGCTTAGGAGGGACGTACGAGCAGTACTTC. This codes for CASSLGGTYEQYF. Looking up the rest from reference TRBV11-3 and TRBJ2-7 gives the full variable domain: EAGVVQSPRYKIIEKKQPVAFWCNPISGHNTLYWYLQNLGQGPELLIRYENEEAVDDSQLPKDRFSAERLKGVDSTLKIQPAELGDSAVYLCASSLGGTYEQYFGPGTRLTVT.

Only a few counts were recorded for this clone. This chain connects TRBV6-6 to TRBJ1-2, with D perhaps matching TRBD1 (6 bases). This CDR3 is 12 amino acids long. Trimming stripped 2 bases from V and 6 bases from J, with 7 bases between. CDR1 MNHNY and CDR2 SVGAGI come from the germline V gene (reference sequence). CDR3 DNA sequence: TGTGCCAGCAGTTACAAGGGGGATGGCTACACCTTC. Translating it yields CASSYKGDGYTF.

In its sample, this clone was seen once. The DNA for the CDR3 is TGTGCCAGCAGTTACTATAGGACGGTGAACACTGAAGCTTTCTTT. Amino acids: CASSYYRTVNTEAFF. V gene TRBV6-6 combines with J gene TRBJ1-1; D remains ambiguous. CDR3 length: 15 residues. The germline gives CDR1 MNHNY, CDR2 SVGAGI (reference sequence). The ends were cut back, 1 base at V and 0 bases at J, with 9 bases in the middle.

The rearrangement links TRBV27 to TRBJ1-1, with D possibly being TRBD1 (6 bases). The V end lost 5 bases, the J end lost 1 base, and 8 bases lay between the germline ends. Germline assignment: CDR1 MNHEY and CDR2 SMNVEV (reference sequence). The CDR3 has 13 amino acids. The CDR3 loop reads CASSRGANTEAFF. Here the CDR3 DNA reads TGTGCCAGCAGTAGGGGGGCGAACACTGAAGCTTTCTTT.

The J gene is TRBJ1-2, the V gene TRBV11-2; 7 bases match TRBD1. From germline, CDR1 is SGHAT and CDR2 FQNNGV. V dropped 0 bases and J dropped 3; count of bases not matched to a gene: 1. The CDR3 extends over 14 amino acids. CDR3 bases: TGTGCCAGCAGCTTAGACGGGACAGACTATGGCTACACCTTC. The encoded protein is CASSLDGTDYGYTF.

As to this clone: The junction departs from the called germline gene at one end, perhaps through a read error. This chain links TRBV6-5 with TRBJ2-1, with 9 nucleotides matching TRBD2. Germline V gene data show CDR1 as MNHEY and CDR2 as SVGAGI. The CDR3 runs to 16 residues. In DNA form, the CDR3 reads TGTGCCAGCAGTTACTCAGGTTTCGAAGCGGGGGGCCCCCAGGTCTTC. Translating gives CASSYSGFEAGGPQVF.

DNA for the CDR3: TGTGCCAGCAGTTACCCCGGAAACAATGAGCAGTTCTTC. Its translation is CASSYPGNNEQFF. The chain has TRBV6-5 and TRBJ2-1; D is uncertain. Germline V gene sequence: CDR1 MNHEY, CDR2 SVGAGI. The CDR3 sequence is 13 residues long. Deletions cut 2 bases from V and 5 bases from J, with 7 bases between.

This clone was observed once. The J gene is TRBJ1-1, the V gene TRBV5-1; 7 nucleotides line up with TRBD1. The germline V gene encodes CDR1 SGHRS and CDR2 YFSETQ. Trimming took 0 bases from V and 10 from J; bases not matched to a gene: 3. There are 12 residues in the CDR3. The DNA of the CDR3 is TGCGCCAGCAGCTTGGGACAGGGAGGAGCTTTCTTT. It translates to CASSLGQGGAFF.

This clone was seen once. The CDR3 coding sequence is TGTGCCAGCTCACCGGACTCCCGAAACACCATATATTTT. This translates into CASSPDSRNTIYF. This chain uses TRBV18 with TRBJ1-3, with D hard to call. Germline V gene data show CDR1 as KGHSH and CDR2 as LQKENI. V lost 3 bases to trimming and J lost 5 bases, with 8 bases between them. This CDR3 is built from 13 residues.

This clone was counted between two and nine times. The gene calls are TRBV6-2 or TRBV6-3 and TRBJ2-1; D may match TRBD1 or TRBD2 (5 bases each). The CDR3 sequence is 17 residues long. With 5 bases removed from V and 7 bases from J, the gap between germline ends came to 24 bases. Germline assignment: CDR1 MNHEY and CDR2 SVGEGT. For the CDR3, the DNA is TGTGCCAGCAGTCAGATACCCCTGAGGCAGGGACGAAATGAGCAGTTCTTC. The encoded protein is CASSQIPLRQGRNEQFF.

The J gene is TRBJ2-6, the V gene TRBV5-1, with TRBD2 matching 14 bases. CDR3 length: 20 amino acids. V shed 3 bases and J 0 bases; nucleotides not matched to a gene: 8. Germline CDR1 reads SGHRS; CDR2 reads YFSETQ. CDR3 in DNA: TGCGCCAGCAGCTACCGACTAGCGGGGGGGACCTTCTCTGGGGCCAACGTCCTGACTTTC. Amino acid sequence: CASSYRLAGGTFSGANVLTF. Variable domain in full (rest from reference TRBV5-1 and TRBJ2-6): KAGVTQTPRYLIKTRGQQVTLSCSPISGHRSVSWYQQTPGQGLQFLFEYFSETQRNKGNFPGRFSGRQFSNSRSEMNVSTLELGDSALYLCASSYRLAGGTFSGANVLTFGAGSRLTVL.

The chain couples TRBV2 to TRBJ2-2; the match to TRBD1 covers 7 bases. This CDR3 contains 14 residues. The V gene end was trimmed by 8 bases and the J gene end by 6 bases; junction bases not matched to a gene: 9. CDR1 SNHLY and CDR2 FYNNEI come from the germline V gene. The chain's CDR3 is CASWTGGFSGELFF. CDR3 DNA: TGTGCCAGCTGGACAGGAGGTTTTTCCGGGGAGCTGTTTTTT.

This chain uses TRBV29-1 with TRBJ2-7; 12 nucleotides line up with TRBD1. The CDR3 totals 17 residues. Trimming cost V 3 bases and J 3 bases; bases outside gene matches: 12. Germline CDR1 reads SQVTM; CDR2 reads ANQGSEA. The CDR3 nucleotides read TGCAGCGTTGAGGGACAGGGGGCGCTTGGGATTGGCTACGAGCAGTACTTC. This sequence encodes CSVEGQGALGIGYEQYF.

The rearrangement links TRBV18 to TRBJ1-2, with D uncertain. This CDR3 comprises 14 residues. Looked up from germline, CDR1 is KGHSH and CDR2 is LQKENI. Trimming shortened V by 3 bases and J by 5 bases, and 13 bases separated the two germline ends. CDR3 sequence (DNA): TGTGCCAGCTCACCTACGGACGGAGATTATGGCTACACCTTC. Its protein is CASSPTDGDYGYTF. The variable domain in full, with the rest retrieved from reference TRBV18 and TRBJ1-2, is NAGVMQNPRHLVRRRGQEARLRCSPMKGHSHVYWYRQLPEEGLKFMVYLQKENIIDESGMPKERFSAEFPKEGPSILRIQQVVRGDSAAYFCASSPTDGDYGYTFGSGTRLTVV.

CDR3 nucleotides: TGTGCCAGCAGCCAAGGGGAAGCGACCCAGTACTTC. Its protein product is CASSQGEATQYF. This chain uses TRBV3-1 (or the pseudogene TRBV3-2) with TRBJ2-5; no clear D gene. This CDR3 has 12 amino acids. The germline V and J ends were trimmed by 1 base and 7 bases, with 7 bases remaining between them. From germline, CDR1 is LGHDT and CDR2 YNNKEL (reference sequence).

A note on this clone: Other DNA sequences within the sample encode an identical CDR3. The chain links TRBV4-3 to TRBJ1-2, with D uncertain. V was pared by 1 base and J by 2 bases, with 8 bases between. The CDR3 length is 14 residues. Germline V gene sequence: CDR1 LGHNA, CDR2 YSLEER. This chain's CDR3 is CASSQGGVNYGYTF. CDR3 nucleotide sequence: TGCGCCAGCAGCCAAGGGGGAGTGAACTATGGCTACACCTTC.

The chain couples TRBV5-1 to TRBJ1-1; TRBD1 matches 8 bases. In germline, CDR1 is SGHRS, CDR2 YFSETQ. Trimming at V came to 4 bases and at J to 1 base, leaving 9 bases not matched to a gene. The CDR3 has 16 residues. The CDR3 DNA reads as TGCGCCAGCAGCCGACTGGGACAGGCAACGAACACTGAAGCTTTCTTT. Amino acid sequence: CASSRLGQATNTEAFF.

V gene TRBV14 combines with J gene TRBJ1-1; D call uncertain. Per the germline V gene, CDR1 is SGHDN and CDR2 is FVKESK. The ends were cut back, 4 bases at V and 1 base at J, with 7 bases in the middle. This CDR3 has 13 amino acids. The CDR3 sequence is CASSPRGNTEAFF. The CDR3 nucleotides read TGTGCCAGCAGCCCACGGGGGAACACTGAAGCTTTCTTT.

The V and J genes are TRBV5-6 and TRBJ1-1; D is undetermined. The ends were cut back, 0 bases at V and 0 bases at J, with 6 bases in the middle. CDR1 is SGHDT and CDR2 is YYEEEE in the germline V gene. This CDR3 is 14 amino acids long. This chain's CDR3 is CASSLDIMNTEAFF. CDR3 bases: TGTGCCAGCAGCTTGGACATCATGAACACTGAAGCTTTCTTT.

The chain has TRBV6-5 and TRBJ1-4, with D unresolved. CDR1 and CDR2 from the germline V gene are MNHEY and SVGAGI. CDR3 length: 15 amino acids. With 8 bases removed from V and 5 bases from J, the gap between germline ends came to 18 bases. Written as DNA, the CDR3 is TGTGCCAGCTCGTCGGGAACGGGCAGAAATGAAAAACTGTTTTTT. It translates to CASSSGTGRNEKLFF.

The chain is built from TRBV15 and TRBJ1-5; tentatively, D is TRBD1 (6 bases). V lost 0 bases, J lost 1 base, and 7 bases lay in between. Germline V gene data show CDR1 as LNHNV and CDR2 as YYDKDF (reference sequence). The CDR3 totals 15 residues. This chain's CDR3 is CATSRDGQSNQPQHF. CDR3 sequence (DNA): TGTGCCACCAGCAGAGATGGACAGAGCAATCAGCCCCAGCATTTT.

The chain is built from TRBV7-8 and TRBJ2-2; D gene unclear. V was cut by 5 bases and J by 6 bases, with 7 bases left in between. There are 12 residues in the CDR3. Germline loops: CDR1 SGHVS, CDR2 FQNEAQ. CDR3 residues: CASSQMSGELFF. The DNA for the CDR3 is TGTGCCAGCAGCCAAATGTCCGGGGAGCTGTTTTTT. The full variable domain, in which reference TRBV7-8 and TRBJ2-2 provide the parts outside the CDR3, is GAGVSQSPRYKVAKRGQDVALRCDPISGHVSLFWYQQALGQGPEFLTYFQNEAQLDKSGLPSDRFFAERPEGSVSTLKIQRTQQEDSAVYLCASSQMSGELFFGEGSRLTVL.

V usage is TRBV24-1 and J usage is TRBJ2-5, with 13 nucleotides matching TRBD2. Germline V gene lookup returns CDR1 KGHDR and CDR2 SFDVKD. This CDR3 comprises 16 residues. V dropped 7 bases and J dropped 4; count of bases not matched to a gene: 8. The CDR3 region is CATSPGLAGAGETQYF. In DNA, the CDR3 is TGTGCCACCAGCCCCGGACTAGCGGGGGCGGGAGAGACCCAGTACTTC.

This chain uses TRBV18 with TRBJ2-3, with TRBD2 matching 12 bases. This CDR3 is built from 19 residues. CDR1 and CDR2 from the germline V gene are KGHSH and LQKENI. The junction had 15 bases not matched to a gene; V was cut back by 2 bases and J by 6 bases. CDR3 in DNA: TGTGCCAGCTCACCAGGGCCCCCTGGACTAGCGGGGTATTCGGATACGCAGTATTTT. It codes for CASSPGPPGLAGYSDTQYF. Together with reference TRBV18 and TRBJ2-3, the CDR3 gives the full variable domain: NAGVMQNPRHLVRRRGQEARLRCSPMKGHSHVYWYRQLPEEGLKFMVYLQKENIIDESGMPKERFSAEFPKEGPSILRIQQVVRGDSAAYFCASSPGPPGLAGYSDTQYFGPGTRLTVL.

The chain combines TRBV30 with TRBJ2-7, with D perhaps matching TRBD1 (6 bases). The CDR3 runs 12 residues. V was pared by 4 bases and J by 6 bases, with 13 bases between. Per the germline V gene, CDR1 is GTSNPN and CDR2 is SVGIG (reference sequence). The CDR3 reads CAWTRGHREQYF. CDR3 bases: TGTGCCTGGACCCGGGGACATCGCGAGCAGTACTTC. Looking up the rest from reference TRBV30 and TRBJ2-7 gives the full variable domain: SQTIHQWPATLVQPVGSPLSLECTVEGTSNPNLYWYRQAAGRGLQLLFYSVGIGQISSEVPQNLSASRPQDRQFILSSKKLLLSDSGFYLCAWTRGHREQYFGPGTRLTVT.